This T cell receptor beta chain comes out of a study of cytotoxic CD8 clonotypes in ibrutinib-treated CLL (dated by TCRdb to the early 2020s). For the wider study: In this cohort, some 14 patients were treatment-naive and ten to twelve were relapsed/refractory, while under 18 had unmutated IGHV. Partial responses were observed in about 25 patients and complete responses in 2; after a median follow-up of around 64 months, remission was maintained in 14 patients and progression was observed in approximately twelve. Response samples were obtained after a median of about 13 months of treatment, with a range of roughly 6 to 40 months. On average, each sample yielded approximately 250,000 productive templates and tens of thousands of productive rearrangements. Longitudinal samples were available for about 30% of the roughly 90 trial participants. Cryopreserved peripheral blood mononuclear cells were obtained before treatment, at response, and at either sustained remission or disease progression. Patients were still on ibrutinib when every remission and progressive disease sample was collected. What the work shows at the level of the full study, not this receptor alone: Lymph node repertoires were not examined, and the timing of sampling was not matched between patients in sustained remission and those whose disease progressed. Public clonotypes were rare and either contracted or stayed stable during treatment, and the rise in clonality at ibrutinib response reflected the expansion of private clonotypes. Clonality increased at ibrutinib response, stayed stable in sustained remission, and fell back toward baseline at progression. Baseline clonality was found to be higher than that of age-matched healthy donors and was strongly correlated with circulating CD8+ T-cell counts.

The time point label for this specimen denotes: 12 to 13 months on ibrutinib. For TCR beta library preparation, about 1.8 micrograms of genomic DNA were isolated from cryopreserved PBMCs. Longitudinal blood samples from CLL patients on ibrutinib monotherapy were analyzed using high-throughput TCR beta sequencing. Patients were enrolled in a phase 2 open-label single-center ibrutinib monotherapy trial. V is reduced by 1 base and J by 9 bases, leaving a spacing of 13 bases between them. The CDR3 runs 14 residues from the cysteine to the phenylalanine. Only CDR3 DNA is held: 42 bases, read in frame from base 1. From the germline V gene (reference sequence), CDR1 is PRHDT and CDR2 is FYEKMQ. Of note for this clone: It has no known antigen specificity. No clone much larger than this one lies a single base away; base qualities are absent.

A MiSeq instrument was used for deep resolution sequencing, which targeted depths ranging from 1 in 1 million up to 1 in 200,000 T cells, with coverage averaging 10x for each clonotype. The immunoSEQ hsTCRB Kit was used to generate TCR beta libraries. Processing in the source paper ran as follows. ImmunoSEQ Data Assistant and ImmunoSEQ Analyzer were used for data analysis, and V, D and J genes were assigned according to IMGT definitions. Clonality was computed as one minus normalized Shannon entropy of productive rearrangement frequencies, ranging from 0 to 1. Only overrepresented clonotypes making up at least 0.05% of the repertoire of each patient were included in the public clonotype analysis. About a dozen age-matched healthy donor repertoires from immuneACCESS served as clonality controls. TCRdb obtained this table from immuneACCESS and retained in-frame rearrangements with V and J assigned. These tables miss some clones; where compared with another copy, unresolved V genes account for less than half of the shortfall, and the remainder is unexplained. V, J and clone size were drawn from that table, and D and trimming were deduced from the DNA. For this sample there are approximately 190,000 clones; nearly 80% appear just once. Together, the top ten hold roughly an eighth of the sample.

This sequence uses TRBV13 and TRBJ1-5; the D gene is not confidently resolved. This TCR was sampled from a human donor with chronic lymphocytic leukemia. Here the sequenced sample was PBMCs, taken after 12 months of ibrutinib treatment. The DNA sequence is TGTGCCAGCAGCTTAGCCGGGAGTAAAGGGCCCCAGCATTTT. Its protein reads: CASSLAGSKGPQHF.